The 31 T cell receptor beta chains below all came from one sample that was sequenced in a study of blood T cell repertoires in COVID-19. Measured with immunoSEQ multiplex PCR; TCRdb has only the in-frame clones, and not every one. The table lists around 160,000 clones, more than 70% of them singletons. The sample taken for sequencing was PBMCs or T cells enriched from blood (not recorded which). Receptors originate from a man aged 40-49 years who had recovered from COVID-19.

V is TRBV11-2 and J is TRBJ1-1, with 10 bases lining up with TRBD1. Germline V lookup: CDR1 SGHAT, CDR2 FQNNGV. The CDR3 contains 19 residues. With 3 bases clipped from V and 1 base from J, the junction kept 14 bases outside the gene matches. DNA of the CDR3: TGTGCCAGCAGCTTCCCCGGGACAGGGGAATGGGCCCGGAACACTGAAGCTTTCTTT. Translation: CASSFPGTGEWARNTEAFF.

This chain uses TRBV7-8 with TRBJ2-3; TRBD2 aligns across 13 bases. Germline loops: CDR1 SGHVS, CDR2 FQNEAQ. The CDR3 length is 15 residues. V dropped 5 bases and J dropped 8; count of bases not matched to a gene: 7. The chain's CDR3 is CASSATSGGAGTQYF. The CDR3 DNA sequence: TGTGCCAGCAGCGCCACTAGCGGGGGGGCGGGTACGCAGTATTTT.

This clone has a handful of counts. The chain is built from TRBV7-9 and TRBJ2-1; possibly TRBD2 for D (6 bases). The CDR3 is 17 amino acids. The germline V and J ends were trimmed by 1 base and 4 bases, with 17 bases remaining between them. Per germline, CDR1 SEHNR and CDR2 FQNEAQ (reference sequence). The CDR3 loop reads CASSLGGLSFSYNEQFF. The CDR3 coding sequence is TGTGCCAGCAGCTTAGGTGGACTATCTTTCTCTTACAATGAGCAGTTCTTC.

The J gene is TRBJ1-2, the V gene TRBV6-5, with D hard to call. Trimming took 2 bases from V and 5 from J, leaving 12 bases between them. This CDR3 is 14 amino acids long. The germline gives CDR1 MNHEY, CDR2 SVGAGI. The CDR3 loop reads CASSYTGADYGYTF. Written as DNA, the CDR3 is TGTGCCAGCAGTTACACCGGAGCAGATTATGGCTACACCTTC.

The chain links TRBV11-3 to TRBJ1-1; D remains ambiguous. This CDR3 comprises 13 residues. Trimming shortened V by 6 bases and J by 3 bases, and 11 bases separated the two germline ends. Germline V gene lookup returns CDR1 SGHNT and CDR2 YENEEA. This CDR3 reads CASSRGPDTEAFF. In nucleotides, the CDR3 is TGTGCCAGCAGTCGCGGGCCGGACACTGAAGCTTTCTTT.

This clone was seen only a few times. Here the CDR3 reads CASSMDRANEQFF. The CDR3 nucleotides read TGCGCCAGCAGCATGGACAGGGCCAATGAGCAGTTCTTC. This chain links TRBV5-1 with TRBJ2-1, with TRBD1 matching over 8 bases. This CDR3 has 13 amino acids. The germline V gene encodes CDR1 SGHRS and CDR2 YFSETQ. V shed 4 bases, J shed 6 bases, and the junction held 3 bases outside the gene matches.

The chain recombines TRBV5-5 with TRBJ2-7; D is unresolved. CDR3 length equals 13 residues. From germline, CDR1 is SGHKS and CDR2 YYEKEE (reference sequence). Between the trimmed V and J ends, which lost 2 bases and 5 bases, there was a span of 11 bases. CDR3 in amino acids: CASSFRYRDEQYV. CDR3 coding DNA: TGTGCCAGCAGCTTTAGGTACCGGGACGAGCAGTACGTC.

The chain employs TRBV18 and TRBJ2-2, with D perhaps TRBD1 (5 bases). V was pared by 3 bases and J by 5 bases, with 19 bases between. This CDR3 is 17 amino acids long. Germline loops: CDR1 KGHSH, CDR2 LQKENI. CDR3 sequence: CASSPAYGQGRTGELFF. CDR3 nucleotide sequence: TGTGCCAGCTCACCGGCGTATGGGCAGGGAAGGACCGGGGAGCTGTTTTTT.

The V and J genes are TRBV19 and TRBJ2-3; maybe TRBD2 (6 bases). Germline CDR1 is LNHDA and CDR2 is SQIVND (reference sequence). Deletions cut 5 bases from V and 5 bases from J, with 23 bases between. The CDR3 spans 17 residues. The CDR3 region is CASSLGLPRRGRDTQYF. CDR3 in DNA: TGTGCCAGTAGTCTCGGACTACCTCGGAGGGGACGAGATACGCAGTATTTT.

The CDR3, as DNA: TGTGCCAGCAGCGTTTCCGGGACAGGGAAGGACACTGAAGCTTTCTTT. It encodes CASSVSGTGKDTEAFF. The J gene is TRBJ1-1, the V gene TRBV9, with 9 bases matching TRBD1. The CDR3 totals 16 residues. J was trimmed by 3 bases and V by 2 bases; bases with no gene match: 8. CDR1 and CDR2 from the germline V gene are SGDLS and YYNGEE.

This clone was seen once. The J gene is TRBJ1-2, the V gene TRBV11-2, with TRBD1 matching 7 bases. Trimming at V came to 5 bases and at J to 4 bases, leaving 7 bases not matched to a gene. The germline V gene encodes CDR1 SGHAT and CDR2 FQNNGV. This CDR3 comprises 14 residues. Written as DNA, the CDR3 is TGTGCCAGCAGCAAAGGGACAGACTTCTATGGCTACACCTTC. The encoded protein is CASSKGTDFYGYTF.

The chain has TRBV19 and TRBJ2-7; 7 positions match TRBD2. Germline V gene sequence: CDR1 LNHDA, CDR2 SQIVND (reference sequence). The CDR3 extends over 13 amino acids. J lost 3 bases, V lost 5 bases, and 4 bases had no gene match. CDR3 DNA: TGTGCCAGTAGTTTGCGGGGGAGCTACGAGCAGTACGTC. It codes for CASSLRGSYEQYV.

The chain joins TRBV19 to TRBJ1-4; D is ambiguous. The germline V gene has CDR1 LNHDA and CDR2 SQIVND (reference sequence). The CDR3 contains 13 residues. V lost 6 bases and J lost 5, with 10 bases in between. The CDR3 nucleotides are TGTGCCAGTAGGGTTGGGGAGAATGAAAAACTGTTTTTT. It specifies CASRVGENEKLFF.

The V gene is TRBV5-1, the J gene TRBJ2-3; TRBD1 matches 7 bases. With V trimmed by 5 bases and J by 2 bases, 5 bases remained unmatched. The CDR3 contains 14 residues. The germline CDR1 and CDR2 sequences are SGHRS and YFSETQ. The CDR3, as DNA: TGCGCCAGCAGGAGACAGGGATACACAGATACGCAGTATTTT. Translation gives CASRRQGYTDTQYF.

The chain recombines TRBV5-1 with TRBJ1-3; TRBD1 aligns across 8 bases. CDR3 length: 16 residues. V trimming: 4 bases; J trimming: 0 bases; junction bases outside the gene matches: 6. Germline CDR1 and CDR2: SGHRS and YFSETQ. The CDR3 loop is CASSGTGTGSGNTIYF. CDR3 DNA sequence: TGCGCCAGCAGCGGTACCGGGACAGGCTCTGGAAACACCATATATTTT. The variable domain in full, with the rest retrieved from reference TRBV5-1 and TRBJ1-3, is KAGVTQTPRYLIKTRGQQVTLSCSPISGHRSVSWYQQTPGQGLQFLFEYFSETQRNKGNFPGRFSGRQFSNSRSEMNVSTLELGDSALYLCASSGTGTGSGNTIYFGEGSWLTVV.

This chain joins TRBV19 and TRBJ1-6, with D possibly being TRBD1 (6 bases). Germline V lookup: CDR1 LNHDA, CDR2 SQIVND (reference sequence). CDR3 size: 15 residues. V dropped 5 bases and J dropped 7 bases, with 15 bases sitting between them. The CDR3 here is CASSERVRGNSPLHF. DNA of the CDR3: TGTGCCAGTAGTGAGCGTGTCAGGGGCAATTCACCCCTCCACTTT.

The rearrangement links TRBV29-1 to TRBJ2-1; 7 bases align to TRBD2. This CDR3 region has 11 residues. CDR1 is SQVTM, CDR2 ANQGSEA, per germline. The ends lost 1 base at V and 12 bases at J; junction bases unmatched: 3. The chain's CDR3 is CSVEGQRGQFF. For the CDR3, the DNA is TGCAGCGTTGAAGGGCAGCGGGGGCAGTTCTTC.

The CDR3 here is CASSGLAGGETQYF. CDR3 in DNA: TGTGCCAGCAGTGGCCTAGCGGGGGGAGAGACCCAGTACTTC. V gene TRBV2 combines with J gene TRBJ2-5; 11 bases agree with TRBD2. This CDR3 contains 14 residues. Germline V gene lookup returns CDR1 SNHLY and CDR2 FYNNEI. Trimming took 4 bases from V and 4 from J; bases not matched to a gene: 2.

V is TRBV5-1 and J is TRBJ2-5; 8 nucleotides match TRBD1. The ends lost 0 bases at V and 2 bases at J; junction bases unmatched: 3. This CDR3 is built from 15 residues. Germline lookup yields CDR1 SGHRS and CDR2 YFSETQ. The CDR3 DNA reads as TGCGCCAGCAGCTTGGAGTGGACAGGGCAAGAGACCCAGTACTTC. It codes for CASSLEWTGQETQYF.

This clone showed up just once. The chain couples TRBV10-3 to TRBJ2-1; D perhaps matches TRBD2 (6 bases). With 7 bases removed from V and 7 bases from J, the gap between germline ends came to 20 bases. The CDR3 is 15 residues long. Germline-derived CDR1 and CDR2 are ENHRY and SYGVKD. Written as DNA, the CDR3 is TGTGCCATCAAAGGAGAGGGCGGGGCTGGTAATGAGCAGTTCTTC. Protein: CAIKGEGGAGNEQFF.

The chain uses TRBV2 and TRBJ1-1, with D hard to call. V lost 1 base to trimming and J lost 1 base, with 4 bases between them. From germline, CDR1 is SNHLY and CDR2 FYNNEI. The CDR3 loop spans 13 amino acids. Written as DNA, the CDR3 is TGTGCCAGCAGTGAAGACGGGAACACTGAAGCTTTCTTT. Amino acids: CASSEDGNTEAFF. The full variable domain, with the rest looked up from reference TRBV2 and TRBJ1-1, is EPEVTQTPSHQVTQMGQEVILRCVPISNHLYFYWYRQILGQKVEFLVSFYNNEISEKSEIFDDQFSVERPDGSNFTLKIRSTKLEDSAMYFCASSEDGNTEAFFGQGTRLTVV.

J is TRBJ1-5 and V is TRBV6-7; D might be TRBD1 (5 bases). TRBV6-7 is noted as an ORF with a role that remains uncertain. The V end lost 2 bases, the J end lost 2 bases, and 16 bases lay between the germline ends. The CDR3 consists of 17 residues. CDR3 residues: CASSYPILGRGNQPQHF. CDR3 DNA: TGTGCCAGCAGTTACCCCATTTTAGGCAGGGGCAATCAGCCCCAGCATTTT.

The rearrangement uses TRBV18 and TRBJ1-2; 11 bases map to TRBD1. J was trimmed by 4 bases and V by 2 bases; bases with no gene match: 3. This CDR3 region has 15 residues. Germline V gene data show CDR1 as KGHSH and CDR2 as LQKENI. Here the CDR3 DNA reads TGTGCCAGCTCACCAAATGGACAGGGGGCCTATGGCTACACCTTC. This gives the protein CASSPNGQGAYGYTF.

The V and J genes are TRBV3-1 (or the pseudogene TRBV3-2) and TRBJ2-7, with 7 bases fitting TRBD2. This CDR3 has 14 amino acids. Per germline, CDR1 LGHDT and CDR2 YNNKEL (reference sequence). J was trimmed by 4 bases and V by 0 bases; bases with no gene match: 3. The CDR3 DNA reads as TGTGCCAGCAGCCAAGACCCCGGGGGGTACGAGCAGTACTTC. Protein: CASSQDPGGYEQYF.

The sample holds many counts of this clone. This rearrangement joins TRBV18 to TRBJ2-1; 7 bases are a match to TRBD2. The J segment lost 3 bases and the V segment lost 3 bases, leaving 5 bases of the junction unmatched. In germline, CDR1 is KGHSH, CDR2 LQKENI. The CDR3 has 15 amino acids. The CDR3 DNA is TGTGCCAGCTCACCTTCCGGGGGGAGCTACAATGAGCAGTTCTTC. Protein product: CASSPSGGSYNEQFF.

This chain joins TRBV5-4 and TRBJ1-2; D is undetermined. The germline CDR1 and CDR2 sequences are SGHNT and YYREEE (reference sequence). The CDR3 totals 15 residues. The germline V and J ends were trimmed by 4 bases and 7 bases, with 20 bases remaining between them. The CDR3 loop is CASSEGAGGSIGYTF. CDR3 DNA: TGTGCCAGCAGCGAGGGCGCGGGTGGGAGTATTGGCTACACCTTC.

On this clone itself: Other nucleotide sequences from this sample produce the same CDR3. The chain employs TRBV30 and TRBJ1-3; D not certain. The V and J ends lost 1 base and 0 bases respectively, with 4 bases between them. CDR3 size: 13 residues. In germline, CDR1 is GTSNPN, CDR2 SVGIG (reference sequence). CDR3 nucleotide sequence: TGTGCCTGGAGTGCCAGCTCTGGAAACACCATATATTTT. Amino acids: CAWSASSGNTIYF.

This clone has a single count. J is TRBJ2-2 and V is TRBV11-2, with D possibly being TRBD2 (6 bases). Germline V lookup: CDR1 SGHAT, CDR2 FQNNGV. This CDR3 is built from 17 residues. V dropped 4 bases and J dropped 3 bases, with 18 bases sitting between them. The CDR3 nucleotides are TGTGCCAGCAGCTGGGGGTCCGCGCGGGGCTACACCGGGGAGCTGTTTTTT. The encoded protein is CASSWGSARGYTGELFF.

The V and J genes are TRBV5-1 and TRBJ1-1; 9 bases are shared with TRBD1. CDR3 length: 19 amino acids. The V segment lost 2 bases and the J segment 0 bases; nucleotides outside the gene matches: 14. Germline values: CDR1 SGHRS, CDR2 YFSETQ. CDR3 in amino acids: CASSFRQGVLSPMNTEAFF. Written as DNA, the CDR3 is TGCGCCAGCAGCTTCCGACAGGGGGTCTTATCCCCCATGAACACTGAAGCTTTCTTT.

V and J are TRBV11-3 and TRBJ2-2; unclear D gene. Trimming pared 5 bases from V and 1 base from J, leaving 8 bases between. The CDR3 loop spans 14 amino acids. Germline V gene sequence: CDR1 SGHNT, CDR2 YENEEA. CDR3 nucleotides: TGTGCCAGCAGCCCTGGCCAGAACACCGGGGAGCTGTTTTTT. It encodes CASSPGQNTGELFF.

This chain connects TRBV3-1 (or the pseudogene TRBV3-2) to TRBJ1-6; 7 nucleotides match TRBD1. Germline CDR1 LGHDT, CDR2 YNNKEL (reference sequence). The CDR3 runs to 17 residues. Unmatched junction bases numbered 13, after V lost 1 base and J lost 10 bases. The CDR3 DNA reads TGTGCCAGCAGCCAAGGGACCGGACAGGCCCGGAGCTCACCCCTCCACTTT. Protein sequence: CASSQGTGQARSSPLHF.